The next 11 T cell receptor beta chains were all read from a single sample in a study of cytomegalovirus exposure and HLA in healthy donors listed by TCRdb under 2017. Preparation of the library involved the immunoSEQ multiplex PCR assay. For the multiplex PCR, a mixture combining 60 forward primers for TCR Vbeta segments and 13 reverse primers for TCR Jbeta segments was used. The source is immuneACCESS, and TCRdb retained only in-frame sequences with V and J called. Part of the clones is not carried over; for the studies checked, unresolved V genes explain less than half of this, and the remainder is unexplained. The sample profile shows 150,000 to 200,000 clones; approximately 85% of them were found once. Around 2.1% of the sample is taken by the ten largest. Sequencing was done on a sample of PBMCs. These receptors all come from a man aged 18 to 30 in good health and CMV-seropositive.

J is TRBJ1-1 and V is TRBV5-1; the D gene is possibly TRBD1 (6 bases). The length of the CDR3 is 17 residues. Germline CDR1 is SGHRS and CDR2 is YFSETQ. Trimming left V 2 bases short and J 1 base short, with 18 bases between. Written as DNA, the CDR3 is TGCGCCAGCAGCTTCGGCCGGACGACAGGTTCGAACACTGAAGCTTTCTTT. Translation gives CASSFGRTTGSNTEAFF.

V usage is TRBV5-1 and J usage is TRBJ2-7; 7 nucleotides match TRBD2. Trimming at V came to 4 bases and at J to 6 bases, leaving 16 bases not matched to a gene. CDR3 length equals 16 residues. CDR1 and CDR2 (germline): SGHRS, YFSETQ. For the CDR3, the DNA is TGCGCCAGCAGCCAAGAATTGGGAGGAGGGGAGGGCGAGCAGTACTTC. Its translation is CASSQELGGGEGEQYF.

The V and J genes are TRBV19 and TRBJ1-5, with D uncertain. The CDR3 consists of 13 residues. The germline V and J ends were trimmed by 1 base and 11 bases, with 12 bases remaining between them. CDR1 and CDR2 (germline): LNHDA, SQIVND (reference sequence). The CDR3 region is CASSIAPQKTQHF. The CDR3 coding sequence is TGTGCCAGTAGTATAGCCCCCCAAAAAACCCAGCATTTT.

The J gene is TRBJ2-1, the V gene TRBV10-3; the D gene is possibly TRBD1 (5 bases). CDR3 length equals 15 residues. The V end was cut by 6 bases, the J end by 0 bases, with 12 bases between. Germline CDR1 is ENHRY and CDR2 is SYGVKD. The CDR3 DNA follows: TGTGCCATCAGCCCTGGGGCATCCTCCTACAATGAGCAGTTCTTC. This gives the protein CAISPGASSYNEQFF.

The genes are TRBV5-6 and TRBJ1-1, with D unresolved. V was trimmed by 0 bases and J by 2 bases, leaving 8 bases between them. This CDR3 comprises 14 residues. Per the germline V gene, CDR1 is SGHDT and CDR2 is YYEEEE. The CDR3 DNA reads TGTGCCAGCAGCTTGGCACAGCTCAACACTGAAGCTTTCTTT. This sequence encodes CASSLAQLNTEAFF.

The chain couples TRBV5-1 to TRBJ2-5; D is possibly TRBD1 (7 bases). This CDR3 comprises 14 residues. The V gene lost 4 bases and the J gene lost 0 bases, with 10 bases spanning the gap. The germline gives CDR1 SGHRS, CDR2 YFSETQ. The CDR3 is CASSQGGYQETQYF. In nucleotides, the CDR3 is TGCGCCAGCAGCCAGGGGGGATACCAAGAGACCCAGTACTTC. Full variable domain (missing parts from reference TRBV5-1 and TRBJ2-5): KAGVTQTPRYLIKTRGQQVTLSCSPISGHRSVSWYQQTPGQGLQFLFEYFSETQRNKGNFPGRFSGRQFSNSRSEMNVSTLELGDSALYLCASSQGGYQETQYFGPGTRLLVL.

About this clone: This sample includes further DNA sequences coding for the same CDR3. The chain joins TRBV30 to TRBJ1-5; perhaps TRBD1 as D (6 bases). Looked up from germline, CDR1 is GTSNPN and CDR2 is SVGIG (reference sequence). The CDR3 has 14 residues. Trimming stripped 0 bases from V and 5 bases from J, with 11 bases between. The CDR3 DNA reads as TGTGCCTGGAGTGTGGGGCAGGGGCATCAGCCCCAGCATTTT. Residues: CAWSVGQGHQPQHF. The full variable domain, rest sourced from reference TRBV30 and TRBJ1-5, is SQTIHQWPATLVQPVGSPLSLECTVEGTSNPNLYWYRQAAGRGLQLLFYSVGIGQISSEVPQNLSASRPQDRQFILSSKKLLLSDSGFYLCAWSVGQGHQPQHFGDGTRLSIL.

In nucleotides, the CDR3 is TGTGCCAGCAGCCCTGACAGGGCCACAGATACGCAGTATTTT. Translated: CASSPDRATDTQYF. This chain connects TRBV5-4 to TRBJ2-3; 7 bases line up with TRBD1. The germline gives CDR1 SGHNT, CDR2 YYREEE (reference sequence). The CDR3 runs to 14 residues. With V trimmed by 4 bases and J by 2 bases, 4 bases remained unmatched.

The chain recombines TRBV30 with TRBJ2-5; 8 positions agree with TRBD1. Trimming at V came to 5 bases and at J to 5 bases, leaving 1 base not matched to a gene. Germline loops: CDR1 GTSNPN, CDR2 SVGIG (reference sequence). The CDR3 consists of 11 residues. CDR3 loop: CAWGQGETQYF. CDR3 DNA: TGTGCCTGGGGACAGGGCGAGACCCAGTACTTC.

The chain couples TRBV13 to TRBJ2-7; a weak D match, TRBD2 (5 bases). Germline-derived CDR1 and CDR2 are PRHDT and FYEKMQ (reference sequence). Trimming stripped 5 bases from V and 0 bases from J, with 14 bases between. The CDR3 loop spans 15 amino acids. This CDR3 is CASSQLVGSSYEQYF. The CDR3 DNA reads TGTGCCAGCAGCCAGCTTGTGGGGAGCTCCTACGAGCAGTACTTC.

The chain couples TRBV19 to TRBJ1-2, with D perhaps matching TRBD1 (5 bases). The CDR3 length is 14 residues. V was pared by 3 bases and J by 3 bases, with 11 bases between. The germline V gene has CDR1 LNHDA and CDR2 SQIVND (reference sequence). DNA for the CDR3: TGTGCCAGTAGTATGGTCAGGGATGACTATGGCTACACCTTC. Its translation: CASSMVRDDYGYTF.